The 6 T cell receptor beta chains below all came from one sample that was sequenced in a study of T cell repertoires in cytomegalovirus infection. TCRdb re-called the reads through MiXCR, storing one row per CDR3 protein. Of more than 110,000 distinct CDR3 sequences listed, over 25% were seen once; the top ten hold around 50%. The antigens for these receptors are not known. The material sequenced was CD8+ T cells from cultured PBMCs, taken from culture after CMV antigen stimulation. The receptors here all came from a human donor in good health (CMV status not recorded). Some clones in this sample may be carry-over from other donors' samples.

The V and J genes are TRBV6-2 or TRBV6-3 and TRBJ2-1; 7 bases map to TRBD2. The CDR3 extends over 14 amino acids. CDR1 is MNHEY, CDR2 SVGEGT, per germline. V trimming: 7 bases; J trimming: 5 bases; junction bases outside the gene matches: 8. CDR3 protein: CASKGPGGDNEQFF. As DNA, the CDR3 is TGTGCCAGCAAGGGCCCGGGGGGTGACAATGAGCAGTTCTTC.

The chain is built from TRBV20-1 and TRBJ2-1; 8 bases map to TRBD2. Germline CDR1 and CDR2: DFQATT and SNEGSKA (reference sequence). CDR3 size: 15 residues. J gave up 10 bases and V 1 base, and 12 bases lay outside the gene matches. CDR3 protein: CSARGSSGDWGEQFF. The CDR3 nucleotides are TGCAGTGCTAGAGGAAGTAGCGGGGATTGGGGGGAGCAGTTCTTC.

The genes are TRBV27 and TRBJ1-5; possible D gene TRBD1, 5 bases. The CDR3 consists of 14 residues. V lost 0 bases and J lost 5, with 8 bases in between. Germline loops: CDR1 MNHEY, CDR2 SMNVEV (reference sequence). The CDR3 sequence: CASSLSPGDQPQHF. The DNA of the CDR3 is TGTGCCAGCAGTTTATCCCCGGGGGATCAGCCCCAGCATTTT.

This chain joins TRBV7-2 and TRBJ1-5, with D unresolved. CDR1 SGHTA and CDR2 FQGNSA come from the germline V gene. The CDR3 covers 14 residues. V lost 5 bases and J lost 0, with 8 bases in between. CDR3 region: CASSVGFSNQPQHF. CDR3 DNA: TGTGCCAGCAGCGTCGGTTTTAGCAATCAGCCCCAGCATTTT.

The chain employs TRBV12-3 or TRBV12-4 and TRBJ1-5; no reliable D call. Between the trimmed V and J ends, which lost 1 base and 5 bases, there was a span of 9 bases. The CDR3 is 14 residues long. CDR3 DNA: TGTGCCAGCAGTTTAGGGCGGGAGGATCAGCCCCAGCATTTT. Translation: CASSLGREDQPQHF.

This clonotype appeared many times. The rearrangement links TRBV12-3 or TRBV12-4 to TRBJ2-2, with a tentative D call TRBD1 (9 bases). There are 19 residues in the CDR3. V gave up 7 bases and J gave up 1 base, with 25 bases separating them. The CDR3 sequence: CASTQPRGDREVNTGELFF. CDR3 in DNA: TGTGCCAGCACCCAACCGCGGGGGGACAGGGAAGTGAACACCGGGGAGCTGTTTTTT.